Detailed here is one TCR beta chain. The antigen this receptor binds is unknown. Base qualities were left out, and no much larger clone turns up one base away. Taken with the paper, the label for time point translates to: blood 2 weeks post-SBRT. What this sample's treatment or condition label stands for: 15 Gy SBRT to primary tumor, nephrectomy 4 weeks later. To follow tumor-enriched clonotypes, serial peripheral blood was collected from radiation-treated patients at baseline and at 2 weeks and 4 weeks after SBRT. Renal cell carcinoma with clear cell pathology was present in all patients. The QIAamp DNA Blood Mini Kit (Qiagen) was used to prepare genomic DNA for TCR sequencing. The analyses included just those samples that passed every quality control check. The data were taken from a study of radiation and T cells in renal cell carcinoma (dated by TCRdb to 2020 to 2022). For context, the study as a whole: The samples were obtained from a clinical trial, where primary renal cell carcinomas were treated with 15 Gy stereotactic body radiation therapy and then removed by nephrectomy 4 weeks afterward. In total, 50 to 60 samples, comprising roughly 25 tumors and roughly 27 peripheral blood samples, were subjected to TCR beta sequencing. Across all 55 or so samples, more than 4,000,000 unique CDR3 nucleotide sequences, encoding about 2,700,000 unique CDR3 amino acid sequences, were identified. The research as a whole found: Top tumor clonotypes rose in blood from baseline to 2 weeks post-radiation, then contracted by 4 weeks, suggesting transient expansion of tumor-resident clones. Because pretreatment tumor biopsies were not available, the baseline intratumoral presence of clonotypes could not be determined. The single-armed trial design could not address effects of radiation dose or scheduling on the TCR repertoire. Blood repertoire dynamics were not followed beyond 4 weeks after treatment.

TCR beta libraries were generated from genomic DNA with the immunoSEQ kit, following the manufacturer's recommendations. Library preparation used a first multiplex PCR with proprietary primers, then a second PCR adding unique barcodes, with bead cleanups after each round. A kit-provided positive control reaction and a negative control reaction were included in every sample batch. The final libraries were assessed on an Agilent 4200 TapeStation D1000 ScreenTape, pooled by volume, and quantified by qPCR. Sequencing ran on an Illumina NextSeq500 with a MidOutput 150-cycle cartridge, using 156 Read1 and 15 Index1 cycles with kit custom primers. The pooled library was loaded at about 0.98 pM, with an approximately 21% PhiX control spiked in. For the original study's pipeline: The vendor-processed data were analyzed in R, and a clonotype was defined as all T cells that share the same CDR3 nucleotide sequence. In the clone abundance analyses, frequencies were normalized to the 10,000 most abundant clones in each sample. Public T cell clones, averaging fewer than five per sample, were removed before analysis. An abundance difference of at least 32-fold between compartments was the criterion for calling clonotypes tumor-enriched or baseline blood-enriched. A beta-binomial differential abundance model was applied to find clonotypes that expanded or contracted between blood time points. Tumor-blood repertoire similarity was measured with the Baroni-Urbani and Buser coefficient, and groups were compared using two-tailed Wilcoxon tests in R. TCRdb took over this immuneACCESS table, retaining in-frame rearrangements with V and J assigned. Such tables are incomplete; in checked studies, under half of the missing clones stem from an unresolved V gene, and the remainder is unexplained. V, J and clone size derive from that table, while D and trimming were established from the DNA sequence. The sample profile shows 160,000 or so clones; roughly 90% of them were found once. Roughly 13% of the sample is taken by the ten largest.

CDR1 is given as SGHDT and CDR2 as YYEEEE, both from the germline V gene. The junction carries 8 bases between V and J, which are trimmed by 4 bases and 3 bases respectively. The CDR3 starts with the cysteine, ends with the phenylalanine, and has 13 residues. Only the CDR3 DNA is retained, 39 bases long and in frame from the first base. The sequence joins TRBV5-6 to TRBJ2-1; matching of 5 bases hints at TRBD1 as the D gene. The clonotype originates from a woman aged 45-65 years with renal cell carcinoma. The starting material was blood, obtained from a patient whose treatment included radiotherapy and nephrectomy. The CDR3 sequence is CASSPGIYNEQFF. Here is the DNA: TGTGCCAGCAGCCCAGGGATCTACAATGAGCAGTTCTTC.